This entry describes one T cell receptor beta chain. This entry is derived from a study of T cell changes during pregnancy in multiple sclerosis. Some clones are missing from TCRdb's copy, which holds only in-frame ones; the method was immunoSEQ multiplex PCR. The top ten hold less than 0.4% of the sample, which has 32,000 or so clones, 85% to 95% seen once. V was cut by 0 bases and J by 4 bases, with 12 bases left in between. CDR3 length equals 15 residues. Germline CDR1 reads MNHEY; CDR2 reads SVGAGI. The chain links TRBV6-5 to TRBJ2-5, with D tentatively TRBD2 (7 bases). This receptor was taken from a female donor with multiple sclerosis, enrolled in a pregnancy study. Material: CD4+ T cells from peripheral blood mononuclear cells, obtained in the second trimester of pregnancy. Written as DNA, the CDR3 is TGTGCCAGCAGTTACTCGACGGGGGGCGCAGAGACCCAGTACTTC. Amino acids: CASSYSTGGAETQYF.